This TCR beta chain is from a study of blood T cell repertoires in COVID-19. Study details: Spain, Italy and the United States supplied samples that represented acute and convalescent COVID-19. Sample material is recorded as cDNA or gDNA derived from T cells, B-cell-depleted T cells, or PBMCs.

V lost 4 bases, J lost 2 bases, and 14 bases lay in between. This CDR3 contains 16 residues. Germline-derived CDR1 and CDR2 are KGHDR and SFDVKD. Authors' analysis steps: Nucleated cell number was recorded as an estimate derived from reference gene primer amplification. The data were produced by immunoSEQ multiplex PCR, yet TCRdb's version contains in-frame clones alone and is incomplete. Clone size and the V and J calls come from that table; the DNA yielded D and trimming. Of approximately 270,000 clones listed, nearly 90% are singletons. This clone is a singleton in its sample. The material sequenced was peripheral blood. The sequence came from a man aged 18 to 30 with active or convalescent COVID-19. V is TRBV24-1 and J is TRBJ2-1; possibly TRBD2 for D (6 bases). The CDR3 nucleotides are TGTGCCACCAGTGACCCCAACGGGAGAACCTACAATGAGCAGTTCTTC. Its translation: CATSDPNGRTYNEQFF.